These T cell receptor beta chains were read from a single sample in a study of neoadjuvant anti-PD-1 for oral cavity cancer. The assay was immunoSEQ multiplex PCR, and TCRdb's table has in-frame clones only and misses some. The sample includes about 42,000 clones, 75% to 80% of them seen just once. The specimen comprised PBMCs, sampled after nivolumab (anti-PD-1) treatment. These receptors were collected from a person between 40 and 80 years old with oral cavity squamous cell carcinoma. Each CDR3 is given with its conserved first and last residue. Each record gives: J gene, V gene, clone size, CDR3 length, D gene, CDR3 protein, CDR3 DNA. D genes are given only for firm matches. Expanded clones are given a class, and other clones once, few, many or no size at all.

j_gene: TRBJ2-2
v_gene: TRBV27
abundance: -
len: 17
d_gene: -
CDR3aa: CASSLNLRRTNTGELFF
CDR3nt: TGTGCCAGCAGTCTCAACCTCCGACGGACGAACACCGGGGAGCTGTTTTTT

j_gene: TRBJ1-4
v_gene: TRBV7-6
abundance: -
len: 13
d_gene: -
CDR3aa: CASSLVVGEKLFF
CDR3nt: TGTGCCAGCAGCTTAGTAGTGGGGGAAAAACTGTTTTTT

j_gene: TRBJ1-1
v_gene: TRBV7-2
abundance: -
len: 12
d_gene: TRBD1
CDR3aa: CASSSTGTEAFF
CDR3nt: TGTGCCAGCAGCTCGACAGGGACTGAAGCTTTCTTT

j_gene: TRBJ2-1
v_gene: TRBV7-9
abundance: -
len: 17
d_gene: TRBD2
CDR3aa: CASSPFSSGASPGEQFF
CDR3nt: TGTGCCAGCAGCCCTTTCTCTAGCGGGGCCTCTCCGGGTGAGCAGTTCTTC

j_gene: TRBJ1-1
v_gene: TRBV5-4
abundance: -
len: 14
d_gene: -
CDR3aa: CASSFTREGTEAFF
CDR3nt: TGTGCCAGCAGCTTCACGCGGGAGGGAACTGAAGCTTTCTTT

j_gene: TRBJ2-3
v_gene: TRBV9
abundance: few
len: 13
d_gene: -
CDR3aa: CASSVMPTDTQYF
CDR3nt: TGTGCCAGCAGCGTAATGCCCACAGATACGCAGTATTTT

j_gene: TRBJ1-2
v_gene: TRBV2
abundance: -
len: 15
d_gene: -
CDR3aa: CASSEFRDKLGGYTF
CDR3nt: TGTGCCAGCAGTGAGTTCAGGGACAAGTTAGGCGGCTACACCTTC

j_gene: TRBJ1-2
v_gene: TRBV29-1
abundance: -
len: 12
d_gene: -
CDR3aa: CSAERGTDGYTF
CDR3nt: TGCAGCGCCGAAAGGGGTACGGATGGCTACACCTTC

j_gene: TRBJ2-3
v_gene: TRBV7-3
abundance: -
len: 14
d_gene: -
CDR3aa: CASSFNPLVDTQYF
CDR3nt: TGTGCCAGCAGCTTTAACCCTTTGGTGGATACGCAGTATTTT

j_gene: TRBJ2-5
v_gene: TRBV2
abundance: -
len: 15
d_gene: TRBD2
CDR3aa: CASRKELAGEETQYF
CDR3nt: TGTGCCAGCAGAAAAGAACTAGCGGGAGAAGAGACCCAGTACTTC

j_gene: TRBJ2-5
v_gene: TRBV20-1
abundance: -
len: 10
d_gene: -
CDR3aa: CSALSGTQYF
CDR3nt: TGCAGTGCCCTTAGCGGCACCCAGTACTTC

j_gene: TRBJ1-2
v_gene: TRBV6-1
abundance: -
len: 16
d_gene: -
CDR3aa: CASSEGGWQGPYGYTF
CDR3nt: TGTGCCAGCAGTGAAGGAGGTTGGCAGGGGCCCTATGGCTACACCTTC

j_gene: TRBJ2-3
v_gene: TRBV6-5
abundance: -
len: 15
d_gene: TRBD2
CDR3aa: CASSYSGLAGGTQYF
CDR3nt: TGTGCCAGCAGTTACTCGGGTCTAGCGGGGGGGACGCAGTATTTT

j_gene: TRBJ2-6
v_gene: TRBV5-6
abundance: -
len: 16
d_gene: -
CDR3aa: CASSLEQGPGANVLTF
CDR3nt: TGTGCCAGCAGCTTGGAGCAGGGACCCGGGGCCAACGTCCTGACTTTC

j_gene: TRBJ1-5
v_gene: TRBV7-2
abundance: -
len: 16
d_gene: TRBD1
CDR3aa: CASSFSGTGANQPQHF
CDR3nt: TGTGCCAGCAGCTTCAGTGGGACAGGGGCTAATCAGCCCCAGCATTTT

j_gene: TRBJ1-2
v_gene: TRBV6-1
abundance: -
len: 14
d_gene: -
CDR3aa: CASIPGRRDYGYTF
CDR3nt: TGTGCCAGCATCCCTGGTAGGAGGGACTATGGCTACACCTTC

j_gene: TRBJ1-4
v_gene: TRBV12-2
abundance: few
len: 13
d_gene: -
CDR3aa: CASRLGAHRKLFF
CDR3nt: TGTGCAAGTCGCTTAGGGGCCCATAGAAAACTGTTTTTT

j_gene: TRBJ2-7
v_gene: TRBV6-5
abundance: -
len: 15
d_gene: TRBD1
CDR3aa: CASSYGQGMTYEQYF
CDR3nt: TGTGCCAGCAGTTACGGACAGGGTATGACCTACGAGCAGTACTTC

j_gene: TRBJ2-5
v_gene: TRBV2
abundance: -
len: 16
d_gene: TRBD2
CDR3aa: CASSEELGGGKETQYF
CDR3nt: TGTGCCAGCAGTGAGGAGCTGGGCGGGGGAAAAGAGACCCAGTACTTC

j_gene: TRBJ1-1
v_gene: TRBV14
abundance: few
len: 14
d_gene: -
CDR3aa: CASSQVYGGTEAFF
CDR3nt: TGTGCCAGCAGCCAAGTATACGGGGGGACTGAAGCTTTCTTT

j_gene: TRBJ2-7
v_gene: TRBV15
abundance: -
len: 13
d_gene: TRBD1
CDR3aa: CATSRETRDSPLF
CDR3nt: TGTGCCACCAGCCGAGAAACCCGGGACAGTCCCCTGTTC

j_gene: TRBJ1-5
v_gene: TRBV2
abundance: -
len: 16
d_gene: -
CDR3aa: CASSEKGAANNQPQHF
CDR3nt: TGTGCCAGCAGTGAAAAAGGGGCAGCCAACAATCAGCCCCAGCATTTT

j_gene: TRBJ2-7
v_gene: TRBV27
abundance: -
len: 16
d_gene: -
CDR3aa: CASSLRWAVLTYEQYF
CDR3nt: TGTGCCAGCAGTTTAAGGTGGGCAGTCTTAACCTACGAGCAGTACTTC

j_gene: TRBJ2-7
v_gene: TRBV28
abundance: -
len: 13
d_gene: -
CDR3aa: CASRAQGAYEQYF
CDR3nt: TGTGCCAGCAGGGCACAGGGCGCCTACGAGCAGTACTTC

j_gene: TRBJ1-1
v_gene: TRBV10-2
abundance: -
len: 16
d_gene: -
CDR3aa: CASSDRRMQTNAEAFF
CDR3nt: TGCGCCAGCAGTGATAGGAGGATGCAGACGAACGCTGAAGCTTTCTTT

j_gene: TRBJ1-3
v_gene: TRBV28
abundance: -
len: 14
d_gene: -
CDR3aa: CASLEADSGNTIYF
CDR3nt: TGTGCCAGTCTCGAGGCGGACTCTGGAAACACCATATATTTT

j_gene: TRBJ1-5
v_gene: TRBV7-9
abundance: -
len: 14
d_gene: -
CDR3aa: CASSERHGNQPQHF
CDR3nt: TGTGCCAGCAGCGAGAGACACGGCAATCAGCCCCAGCATTTT

j_gene: TRBJ2-4
v_gene: TRBV4-1
abundance: few
len: 17
d_gene: -
CDR3aa: CASSQDRLVLAKNIQYF
CDR3nt: TGCGCCAGCAGCCAAGATCGTTTGGTCCTAGCCAAAAACATTCAGTACTTC

j_gene: TRBJ1-2
v_gene: TRBV7-9
abundance: -
len: 16
d_gene: -
CDR3aa: CASTVLSTGRSYGYTF
CDR3nt: TGTGCCAGCACCGTCCTATCAACGGGGCGGTCCTATGGCTACACCTTC

j_gene: TRBJ2-7
v_gene: TRBV18
abundance: few
len: 14
d_gene: TRBD1
CDR3aa: CASSPPGQGASQYF
CDR3nt: TGTGCCAGCTCACCACCGGGACAGGGGGCGTCTCAGTACTTC

j_gene: TRBJ1-6
v_gene: TRBV6-5
abundance: few
len: 14
d_gene: -
CDR3aa: CASTSGKGNSPLHF
CDR3nt: TGTGCCAGCACAAGCGGTAAAGGAAATTCACCCCTCCACTTT

j_gene: TRBJ1-3
v_gene: TRBV20-1
abundance: -
len: 11
d_gene: -
CDR3aa: CSAPAGGTIYF
CDR3nt: TGCAGTGCCCCTGCGGGGGGCACCATATATTTT

j_gene: TRBJ2-3
v_gene: TRBV7-2
abundance: -
len: 13
d_gene: -
CDR3aa: CASSLSLGAPSYF
CDR3nt: TGTGCCAGCAGCCTTAGTTTGGGGGCGCCGAGTTATTTT

j_gene: TRBJ1-2
v_gene: TRBV5-1
abundance: -
len: 14
d_gene: -
CDR3aa: CASSLKEGWVGYTF
CDR3nt: TGCGCCAGCAGCTTGAAGGAGGGGTGGGTTGGCTACACCTTC

j_gene: TRBJ2-7
v_gene: TRBV5-4
abundance: -
len: 14
d_gene: TRBD2
CDR3aa: CASRPSGGSYEQYF
CDR3nt: TGTGCCAGCAGACCTAGCGGGGGTTCCTACGAGCAGTACTTC

j_gene: TRBJ2-1
v_gene: TRBV7-8
abundance: -
len: 18
d_gene: -
CDR3aa: CASSLTGLGSLRYNEQFF
CDR3nt: TGTGCCAGCAGCTTAACAGGTTTAGGGAGCTTACGCTACAATGAGCAGTTCTTC

j_gene: TRBJ2-3
v_gene: TRBV30
abundance: -
len: 15
d_gene: TRBD2
CDR3aa: CAWSVPSGRTDTQYF
CDR3nt: TGTGCCTGGAGTGTACCTAGCGGGAGGACAGATACGCAGTATTTT

j_gene: TRBJ2-2
v_gene: TRBV10-3
abundance: -
len: 16
d_gene: TRBD2
CDR3aa: CASGLAGGSWGGELFF
CDR3nt: TGTGCCAGCGGACTAGCGGGAGGCTCCTGGGGCGGGGAGCTGTTTTTT

j_gene: TRBJ1-2
v_gene: TRBV5-1
abundance: -
len: 12
d_gene: TRBD1
CDR3aa: CASSFTGEGYTF
CDR3nt: TGCGCCAGCAGCTTTACAGGGGAAGGCTACACCTTC

j_gene: TRBJ1-1
v_gene: TRBV7-2
abundance: -
len: 13
d_gene: TRBD1
CDR3aa: CASSLTGLTEAFF
CDR3nt: TGTGCCAGCAGCTTGACAGGGCTCACTGAAGCTTTCTTT

j_gene: TRBJ1-1
v_gene: TRBV7-6
abundance: -
len: 14
d_gene: TRBD1
CDR3aa: CASSLGGTDTEAFF
CDR3nt: TGTGCCAGCAGCTTAGGGGGGACAGACACTGAAGCTTTCTTT

j_gene: TRBJ1-2
v_gene: TRBV19
abundance: few
len: 15
d_gene: TRBD1
CDR3aa: CASSMGQGSSYGYTF
CDR3nt: TGTGCCAGTAGTATGGGACAGGGGTCCTCCTATGGCTACACCTTC

j_gene: TRBJ2-3
v_gene: TRBV2
abundance: -
len: 13
d_gene: -
CDR3aa: CASRDGSRGTQYF
CDR3nt: TGTGCCAGCAGAGACGGGAGTAGGGGTACGCAGTATTTT

j_gene: TRBJ1-5
v_gene: TRBV7-9
abundance: -
len: 16
d_gene: TRBD1
CDR3aa: CASSLAAGTGAQPQHF
CDR3nt: TGTGCCAGCAGCTTAGCGGCCGGGACAGGGGCTCAGCCCCAGCATTTT